The next 7 T cell receptor beta chains were all read from a single sample in a study of shared clonotypes between healthy human individuals. This table comes from immunoSEQ multiplex PCR, and its TCRdb copy is limited to in-frame clones, with some not included. Here the sample spans some 980,000 clones, about three quarters being singletons. Sequencing used memory CD4+ T cells sorted from blood. The subset: CD45RA-negative fraction. Receptor source: a young man in good health.

This rearrangement joins TRBV28 to TRBJ2-7, with D possibly matching TRBD2 (7 bases). The length of the CDR3 is 15 residues. The V and J ends lost 5 bases and 3 bases respectively, with 17 bases between them. Germline-derived CDR1 and CDR2 are MDHEN and SYDVKM. CDR3 in amino acids: CASSGVAGAFYEQYF. Written as DNA, the CDR3 is TGTGCCAGCAGTGGGGTGGCGGGGGCATTCTACGAGCAGTACTTC. Together with reference TRBV28 and TRBJ2-7, the CDR3 gives the full variable domain: DVKVTQSSRYLVKRTGEKVFLECVQDMDHENMFWYRQDPGLGLRLIYFSYDVKMKEKGDIPEGYSVSREKKERFSLILESASTNQTSMYLCASSGVAGAFYEQYFGPGTRLTVT.

The rearrangement links TRBV4-3 to TRBJ1-2; a weak D match, TRBD1 (6 bases). V lost 2 bases and J lost 0, with 10 bases in between. Germline values: CDR1 LGHNA, CDR2 YSLEER. This CDR3 comprises 15 residues. DNA for the CDR3: TGCGCCAGCAGCCAAAAAACAGGGCCTAACTATGGCTACACCTTC. Protein sequence: CASSQKTGPNYGYTF.

Of note for this clone: The sample contains more than one DNA sequence encoding this CDR3. The V call is TRBV5-1, the J call TRBJ1-1, with D uncertain. The V gene's germline CDR1 is SGHRS and CDR2 YFSETQ. The CDR3 spans 15 residues. V was clipped by 0 bases and J by 1 base, with 10 bases between them. The CDR3 DNA reads TGCGCCAGCAGCTTGGCCGCAGCTACGAACACTGAAGCTTTCTTT. Amino acid sequence: CASSLAAATNTEAFF.

V is TRBV4-1 and J is TRBJ1-2, with a weak D call TRBD1 (6 bases). Germline values: CDR1 MGHRA, CDR2 YSYEKL. Trimming pared 3 bases from V and 8 bases from J, leaving 16 bases between. The CDR3 spans 14 residues. The chain's CDR3 is CASSHDRGPRGYTF. The CDR3 DNA reads TGCGCCAGCAGCCATGATCGGGGGCCTAGAGGCTACACCTTC.

The chain recombines TRBV5-1 with TRBJ2-3; possibly TRBD2 for D (6 bases). The germline V gene has CDR1 SGHRS and CDR2 YFSETQ. V lost 2 bases to trimming and J lost 1 base, with 8 bases between them. CDR3 length: 14 residues. The CDR3 sequence is CASSFGGGTDTQYF. For the CDR3, the DNA is TGCGCCAGCAGCTTCGGGGGAGGCACAGATACGCAGTATTTT. Together with reference TRBV5-1 and TRBJ2-3, the CDR3 gives the full variable domain: KAGVTQTPRYLIKTRGQQVTLSCSPISGHRSVSWYQQTPGQGLQFLFEYFSETQRNKGNFPGRFSGRQFSNSRSEMNVSTLELGDSALYLCASSFGGGTDTQYFGPGTRLTVL.

The V gene is TRBV6-4, the J gene TRBJ1-2; D unresolved. Germline V gene data show CDR1 as MRHNA and CDR2 as SNTAGT. V lost 6 bases, J lost 6 bases, and 14 bases lay in between. The CDR3 has 13 amino acids. The CDR3 is CASSARKGDGYTF. The CDR3 bases are TGTGCCAGCAGCGCTCGTAAGGGTGATGGCTACACCTTC.

Notes on this clone: This sample includes further DNA sequences coding for the same CDR3. The V gene is TRBV30, the J gene TRBJ1-2; 7 bases line up with TRBD1. V lost 1 base and J lost 5; bases outside the gene matches: 1. The CDR3 totals 12 residues. Germline assignment: CDR1 GTSNPN and CDR2 SVGIG (reference sequence). CDR3 amino acids: CAWSATGYGYTF. Here the CDR3 DNA reads TGTGCCTGGAGTGCGACAGGGTATGGCTACACCTTC.